What follows are 20 T cell receptor beta chains derived from one specimen sequenced in a study of patients and donors after allogeneic stem cell transplantation. TCRdb fed the RT-PCR reads into MiXCR, producing one record per CDR3 protein. The table has over 350,000 distinct CDR3 sequences, 15% to 20% seen once. Sequencing was done on a sample of blood, either unsorted or a sorted T cell fraction (not recorded which). Receptors originate from a human donor who was either an allogeneic HSCT recipient or a stem cell or donor lymphocyte infusion donor (not recorded which). It is not recorded whose cells these are; they may come from a transplant donor.

The V call is TRBV15, the J call TRBJ2-5; TRBD1 is a possible D gene (5 bases). This CDR3 has 15 amino acids. With 2 bases removed from V and 1 base from J, the gap between germline ends came to 11 bases. The V gene's germline CDR1 is LNHNV and CDR2 YYDKDF (reference sequence). The CDR3 bases are TGTGCCACCAGCAGATTAAGACAGACCCAAGAGACCCAGTACTTC. Its protein product is CATSRLRQTQETQYF.

The chain couples TRBV12-3 or TRBV12-4 to TRBJ1-3; perhaps TRBD1 as D (5 bases). This CDR3 is 15 amino acids long. Trimming left V 8 bases short and J 2 bases short, with 16 bases between. CDR3 in amino acids: CASSWGRTPGNTIYF. DNA of the CDR3: TGTGCCAGCTCCTGGGGACGGACCCCTGGAAACACCATATATTTT.

Only a few counts were recorded for this clonotype. This rearrangement joins TRBV27 to TRBJ1-5, with a weak D call TRBD1 (6 bases). Germline values: CDR1 MNHEY, CDR2 SMNVEV (reference sequence). This CDR3 spans 14 amino acids. Between the trimmed V and J ends, which lost 6 bases and 0 bases, there was a span of 9 bases. CDR3 region: CASRQGFSNQPQHF. The CDR3 DNA reads as TGTGCCAGCAGACAGGGTTTTAGCAATCAGCCCCAGCATTTT.

The rearrangement uses TRBV5-6 and TRBJ1-2; D uncertain. Trimming removed 7 bases at V and 5 bases at J, with 21 bases between. CDR1 and CDR2 (germline): SGHDT, YYEEEE. The CDR3 totals 15 residues. CDR3 DNA sequence: TGTGCCAGCCAAACCGGACCTTCTAATACTTATGGCTACACCTTC. Translated: CASQTGPSNTYGYTF.

This clonotype was picked up a small number of times. The rearrangement joins TRBV7-2 to TRBJ2-3, with 8 bases lining up with TRBD1. Germline V gene lookup returns CDR1 SGHTA and CDR2 FQGNSA. CDR3 size: 15 residues. J lost 2 bases, V lost 6 bases, and 7 bases had no gene match. The CDR3: CASSFRTGITDTQYF. CDR3 DNA: TGTGCCAGCAGTTTTCGGACAGGGATCACAGATACGCAGTATTTT.

Details on this clonotype: A much bigger clone sits one base away, suggesting this may be a read error. The chain combines TRBV12-3 or TRBV12-4 with TRBJ1-1; TRBD1 matches 8 bases. This CDR3 spans 17 amino acids. V lost 1 base, J lost 7 bases, and 14 bases stayed unmatched. The DNA of the CDR3 is TGTGCCAGCAGTTTAGGACAGGGGTCGGTAAGGCTTGTTGAAGCTTTCTTT. Translation: CASSLGQGSVRLVEAFF.

This clonotype came up a few times. This chain connects TRBV12-3 or TRBV12-4 to TRBJ2-7; 13 bases are a match to TRBD2. The CDR3 runs 15 residues. V shed 7 bases and J 0 bases; nucleotides not matched to a gene: 3. The CDR3 bases are TGTGCCAGCAAGGGACTAGCGGGGAACTCCTACGAGCAGTACTTC. Encoded protein: CASKGLAGNSYEQYF.

The genes are TRBV7-2 and TRBJ2-3; unclear D gene. The germline gives CDR1 SGHTA, CDR2 FQGNSA. The CDR3 spans 17 residues. V was shortened by 2 bases and J by 1 base, with 16 bases between the two germline ends. The CDR3 protein is CASSLRIFGYGTDTQYF. CDR3 bases: TGTGCCAGCAGCTTAAGAATTTTTGGATACGGCACAGATACGCAGTATTTT.

This clonotype was observed a few times. The chain has TRBV12-3 or TRBV12-4 and TRBJ1-4; D is undetermined. The CDR3 is made up of 13 amino acids. V gave up 3 bases and J gave up 4 bases, with 6 bases separating them. The DNA for the CDR3 is TGTGCCAGCAGTTTTCCGGGTAATGAAAAACTGTTTTTT. It yields the protein CASSFPGNEKLFF.

This clonotype occurred a few times. The rearrangement uses TRBV24-1 and TRBJ1-2; D is ambiguous. The CDR3 loop spans 14 amino acids. Germline-derived CDR1 and CDR2 are KGHDR and SFDVKD. V was shortened by 3 bases and J by 7 bases, with 14 bases between the two germline ends. The CDR3 protein is CATSDRAGGRGYTF. DNA for the CDR3: TGTGCCACCAGTGATAGGGCAGGCGGTCGTGGCTACACCTTC.

This clonotype has a handful of counts. The CDR3 sequence: CSVELGMPSSYNEQFF. The CDR3 DNA is TGCAGCGTTGAGTTAGGAATGCCGAGCTCCTACAATGAGCAGTTCTTC. The V call is TRBV29-1, the J call TRBJ2-1, with D unclear. The V end was cut by 3 bases, the J end by 0 bases, with 15 bases between. This CDR3 comprises 16 residues. Germline V gene data show CDR1 as SQVTM and CDR2 as ANQGSEA.

This clonotype was observed at least ten times. V and J are TRBV7-2 and TRBJ2-5, with 12 bases aligning to TRBD2. This CDR3 region has 14 residues. Trimming removed 2 bases from V and 13 bases from J; junction bases left unmatched: 8. CDR1 is SGHTA and CDR2 is FQGNSA in the germline V gene. The CDR3 spells CASSLLAGGLGWYF. CDR3 nucleotide sequence: TGTGCCAGCAGCTTACTAGCGGGGGGGCTAGGTTGGTACTTC.

The chain recombines TRBV14 with TRBJ1-2, with 9 bases identical to TRBD1. Germline loops: CDR1 SGHDN, CDR2 FVKESK. Germline trimming cut 4 bases from V and 3 bases from J; bases unmatched to any gene: 6. The CDR3 runs to 15 residues. The CDR3 nucleotides read TGTGCCAGCAGCCTCGCACAGGGGGCTCACTATGGCTACACCTTC. Amino acid sequence: CASSLAQGAHYGYTF.

This clonotype appeared a few times. The chain carries TRBV7-6 and TRBJ1-1, with D uncertain. Germline V gene lookup returns CDR1 SGHVS and CDR2 FNYEAQ. Trimming removed 1 base at V and 1 base at J, with 13 bases between. The CDR3 length is 16 residues. The CDR3 region has the DNA TGTGCCAGCAGCTTAGAATCGGTTACGGCGAACACTGAAGCTTTCTTT. Translating it yields CASSLESVTANTEAFF.

The V call is TRBV7-2, the J call TRBJ2-3, with 8 bases fitting TRBD2. The junction had 3 bases not matched to a gene; V was cut back by 2 bases and J by 2 bases. The CDR3 has 15 amino acids. Germline assignment: CDR1 SGHTA and CDR2 FQGNSA. CDR3 sequence (DNA): TGTGCCAGCAGCTTACTAGCGGGTATCACAGATACGCAGTATTTT. Translated, it gives CASSLLAGITDTQYF.

This clonotype was counted a few times. The V gene is TRBV10-3, the J gene TRBJ2-7; 9 bases are a match to TRBD1. The CDR3 consists of 13 residues. Unmatched junction bases numbered 10, after V lost 10 bases and J lost 6 bases. Germline loops: CDR1 ENHRY, CDR2 SYGVKD. CDR3 in DNA: TGTGCCAACTCCTGGGACAGGGAAATCGAGCAGTACTTC. It translates to CANSWDREIEQYF.

The rearrangement links TRBV9 to TRBJ2-2, with TRBD1 as a possible D gene (6 bases). The germline V and J ends were trimmed by 0 bases and 5 bases, with 11 bases remaining between them. The CDR3 runs 15 residues. Germline CDR1 and CDR2: SGDLS and YYNGEE. The CDR3 protein is CASSVGDTITGELFF. The CDR3 DNA reads as TGTGCCAGCAGCGTAGGGGACACTATTACCGGGGAGCTGTTTTTT. The variable domain in full, completed from reference TRBV9 and TRBJ2-2, reads DSGVTQTPKHLITATGQRVTLRCSPRSGDLSVYWYQQSLDQGLQFLIQYYNGEERAKGNILERFSAQQFPDLHSELNLSSLELGDSALYFCASSVGDTITGELFFGEGSRLTVL.

The chain joins TRBV16 to TRBJ1-4, with D possibly TRBD1 on 6 matching bases. Germline values: CDR1 KGHSY, CDR2 FQNENV. V lost 4 bases, J lost 7 bases, and 16 bases lay in between. The CDR3 spans 15 residues. The CDR3 loop reads CASSRNGGFREKLFF. The CDR3 DNA reads as TGTGCCAGCAGCCGCAACGGGGGCTTTCGTGAAAAACTGTTTTTT.

This clonotype was seen at least ten times. CDR3 DNA: TGCGCCAGCAGCTCGACGGGGGATTCACCCCTCCACTTT. As protein: CASSSTGDSPLHF. The rearrangement links TRBV5-1 to TRBJ1-6; D may be TRBD1 (5 bases). V lost 3 bases to trimming and J lost 8 bases, with 9 bases between them. CDR1 and CDR2 (germline): SGHRS, YFSETQ. The CDR3 runs to 13 residues.

The chain links TRBV7-7 to TRBJ2-5; D unclear. This CDR3 comprises 13 residues. In germline, CDR1 is SSHAT, CDR2 FNYEAQ (reference sequence). Trimming pared 3 bases from V and 3 bases from J, leaving 8 bases between. The CDR3 nucleotides read TGTGCCAGCAGCTTCGGACGGAAAGAGACCCAGTACTTC. Its translation is CASSFGRKETQYF.